Detailed here is one T cell receptor (beta chain). The data derive from a study of blood T cell repertoires in COVID-19. Clones were sequenced by immunoSEQ multiplex PCR, and TCRdb holds only the in-frame ones, with some missing. This table has under 250,000 clones, roughly 80% appearing once. CDR1 and CDR2 from the germline V gene are MDHEN and SYDVKM. Trimming removed 2 bases from V and 2 bases from J; junction bases left unmatched: 4. The CDR3 is 16 residues long. The source of this sequence is a woman aged 18 to 35 with acute or convalescent COVID-19. Sequencing used peripheral blood. V is TRBV28 and J is TRBJ1-3; 9 positions agree with TRBD1. The chain's CDR3 is CASSLPTGGTGNTIYF. CDR3 bases: TGTGCCAGCAGTTTACCCACAGGGGGCACTGGAAACACCATATATTTT.